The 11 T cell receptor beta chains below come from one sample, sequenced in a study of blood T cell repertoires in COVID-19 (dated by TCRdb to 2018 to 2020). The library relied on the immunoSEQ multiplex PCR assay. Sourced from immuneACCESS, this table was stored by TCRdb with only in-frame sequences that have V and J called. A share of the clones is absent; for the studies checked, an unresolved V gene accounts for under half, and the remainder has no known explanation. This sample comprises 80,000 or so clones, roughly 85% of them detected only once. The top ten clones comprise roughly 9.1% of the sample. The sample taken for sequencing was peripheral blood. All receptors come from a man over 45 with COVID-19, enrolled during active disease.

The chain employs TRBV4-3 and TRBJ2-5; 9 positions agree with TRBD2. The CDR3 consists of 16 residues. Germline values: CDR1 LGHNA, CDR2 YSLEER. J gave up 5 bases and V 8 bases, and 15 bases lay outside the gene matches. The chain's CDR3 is CASHYLWREGRETQYF. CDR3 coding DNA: TGCGCCAGCCATTACCTTTGGCGGGAGGGCCGGGAGACCCAGTACTTC.

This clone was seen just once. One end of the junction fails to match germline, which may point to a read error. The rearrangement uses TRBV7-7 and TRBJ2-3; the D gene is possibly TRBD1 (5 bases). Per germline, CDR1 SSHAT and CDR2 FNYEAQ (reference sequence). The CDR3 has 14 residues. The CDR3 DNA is TGTGCTAGCAGCTTAGGGGCCAGCACAGATACGCAGTATTTT. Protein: CASSLGASTDTQYF.

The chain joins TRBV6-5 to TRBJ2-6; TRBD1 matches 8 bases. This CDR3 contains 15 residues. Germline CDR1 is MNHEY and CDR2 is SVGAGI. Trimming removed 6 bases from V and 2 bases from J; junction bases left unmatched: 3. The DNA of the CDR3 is TGTGCCAGCAGCCGGACAGGGCCTGGGGCCAACGTCCTGACTTTC. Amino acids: CASSRTGPGANVLTF.

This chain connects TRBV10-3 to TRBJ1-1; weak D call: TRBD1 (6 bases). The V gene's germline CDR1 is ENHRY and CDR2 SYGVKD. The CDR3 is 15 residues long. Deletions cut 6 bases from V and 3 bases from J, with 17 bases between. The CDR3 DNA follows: TGTGCCATCAGGTATAGGGGGGGTAGGGACACTGAAGCTTTCTTT. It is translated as CAIRYRGGRDTEAFF.

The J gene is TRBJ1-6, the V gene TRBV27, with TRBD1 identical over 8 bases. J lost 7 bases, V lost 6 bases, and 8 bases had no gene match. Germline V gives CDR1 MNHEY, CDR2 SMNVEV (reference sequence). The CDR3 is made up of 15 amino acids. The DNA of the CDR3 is TGTGCCAGCAGCGACAGGGGAGGTGGGAATTCACCCCTCCACTTT. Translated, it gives CASSDRGGGNSPLHF.

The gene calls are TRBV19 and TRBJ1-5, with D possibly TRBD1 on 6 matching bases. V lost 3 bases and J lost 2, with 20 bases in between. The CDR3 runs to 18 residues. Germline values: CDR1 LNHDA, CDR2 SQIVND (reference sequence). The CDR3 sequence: CASSIPRGGAQGNQPQHF. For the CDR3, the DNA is TGTGCCAGTAGTATCCCCCGTGGGGGGGCGCAGGGCAATCAGCCCCAGCATTTT.

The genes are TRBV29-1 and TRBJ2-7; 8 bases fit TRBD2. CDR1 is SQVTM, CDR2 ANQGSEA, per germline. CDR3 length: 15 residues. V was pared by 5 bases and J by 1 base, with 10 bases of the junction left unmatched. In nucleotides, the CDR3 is TGCAGCGTTCGAGGTCGGGCTAGCGGGTCCTACGAGCAGTACTTC. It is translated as CSVRGRASGSYEQYF.

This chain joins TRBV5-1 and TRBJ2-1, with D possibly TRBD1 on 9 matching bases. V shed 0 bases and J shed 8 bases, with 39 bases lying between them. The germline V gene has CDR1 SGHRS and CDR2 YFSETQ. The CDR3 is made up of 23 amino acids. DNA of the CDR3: TGCGCCAGCAGCTTGGCCTTAGGACAGGGGACTAGAACCGGGACTAGGGTCCAAGATGAGCAGTTCTTC. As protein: CASSLALGQGTRTGTRVQDEQFF.

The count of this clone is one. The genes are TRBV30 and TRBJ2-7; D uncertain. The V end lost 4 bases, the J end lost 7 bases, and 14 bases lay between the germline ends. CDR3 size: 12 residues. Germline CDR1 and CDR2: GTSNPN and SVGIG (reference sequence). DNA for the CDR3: TGTGCCTGGAACTCAGTGCCGGAGGAGCAGTACTTC. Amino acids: CAWNSVPEEQYF.

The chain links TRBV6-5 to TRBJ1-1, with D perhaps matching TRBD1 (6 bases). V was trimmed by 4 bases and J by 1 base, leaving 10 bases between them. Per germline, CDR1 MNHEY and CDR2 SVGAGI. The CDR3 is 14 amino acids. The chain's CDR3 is CASSWGHKNTEAFF. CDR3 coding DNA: TGTGCCAGCAGTTGGGGACACAAGAACACTGAAGCTTTCTTT.

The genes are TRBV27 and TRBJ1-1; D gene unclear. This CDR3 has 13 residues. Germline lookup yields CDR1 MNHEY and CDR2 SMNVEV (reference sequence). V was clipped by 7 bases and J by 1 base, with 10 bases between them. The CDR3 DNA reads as TGTGCCAGCAAGGACTGGGGGAACACTGAAGCTTTCTTT. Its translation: CASKDWGNTEAFF.